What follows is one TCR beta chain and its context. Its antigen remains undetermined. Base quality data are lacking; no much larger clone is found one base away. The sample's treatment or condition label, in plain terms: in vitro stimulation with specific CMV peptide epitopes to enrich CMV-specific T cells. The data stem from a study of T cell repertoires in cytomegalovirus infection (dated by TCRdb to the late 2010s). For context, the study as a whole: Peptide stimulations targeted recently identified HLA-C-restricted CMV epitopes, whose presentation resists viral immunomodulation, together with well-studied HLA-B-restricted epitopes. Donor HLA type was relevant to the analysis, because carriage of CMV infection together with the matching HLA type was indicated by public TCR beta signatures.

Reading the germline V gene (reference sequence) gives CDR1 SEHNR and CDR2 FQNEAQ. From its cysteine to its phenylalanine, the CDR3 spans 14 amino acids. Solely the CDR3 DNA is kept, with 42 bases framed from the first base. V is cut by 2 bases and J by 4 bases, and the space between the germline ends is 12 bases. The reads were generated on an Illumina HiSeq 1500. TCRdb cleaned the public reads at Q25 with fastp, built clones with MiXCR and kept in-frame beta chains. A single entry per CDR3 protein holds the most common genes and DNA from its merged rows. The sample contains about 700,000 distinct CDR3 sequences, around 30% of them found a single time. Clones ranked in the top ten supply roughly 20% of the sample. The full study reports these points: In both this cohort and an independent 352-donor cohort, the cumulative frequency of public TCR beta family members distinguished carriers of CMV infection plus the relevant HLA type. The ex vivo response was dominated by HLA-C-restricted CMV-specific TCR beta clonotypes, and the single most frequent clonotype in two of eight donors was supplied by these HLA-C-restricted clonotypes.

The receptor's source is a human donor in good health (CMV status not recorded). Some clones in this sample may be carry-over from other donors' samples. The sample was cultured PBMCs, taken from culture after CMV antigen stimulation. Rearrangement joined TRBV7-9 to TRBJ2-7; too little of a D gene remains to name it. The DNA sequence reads TGTGCCAGCAGCTTACCTGGCCCTGAATACGAGCAGTACTTC. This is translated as CASSLPGPEYEQYF.